The 30 T cell receptor beta chains below all came from one sample that was sequenced in a study of blood T cell repertoires in COVID-19 (TCRdb year 2020). Libraries were made using the immunoSEQ multiplex PCR assay. The table was pulled from immuneACCESS by TCRdb, which kept in-frame rearrangements only. Such tables lose some clones; where checked, under half of the loss comes from unresolved V genes, and the rest has no known cause. The sample records roughly 240,000 clones, around 87% of which are singletons. Of the sample, 3% to 3.5% falls within the top ten clones. The sequencing sample was made of peripheral blood. These receptors came from a woman aged 25 to 39 who had recovered from COVID-19.

The chain has TRBV2 and TRBJ2-3, with 8 positions matching TRBD2. The CDR3 contains 15 residues. The junction had 7 bases not matched to a gene; V was cut back by 6 bases and J by 2 bases. CDR1 is SNHLY and CDR2 is FYNNEI in the germline V gene. DNA of the CDR3: TGTGCCAGCAGCCGGACTAGCCCCAACACAGATACGCAGTATTTT. Protein sequence: CASSRTSPNTDTQYF.

The J gene is TRBJ2-7, the V gene TRBV7-9; TRBD2 aligns across 11 bases. The trim removed 4 bases at V and 2 bases at J, leaving 7 bases unmatched. The CDR3 has 16 residues. Germline loops: CDR1 SEHNR, CDR2 FQNEAQ (reference sequence). The CDR3 here is CASSSTSGVAAYEQYF. The DNA for the CDR3 is TGTGCCAGCAGCTCGACTAGCGGGGTCGCCGCCTACGAGCAGTACTTC. The full variable domain, its missing parts supplied by reference TRBV7-9 and TRBJ2-7, is DTGVSQNPRHKITKRGQNVTFRCDPISEHNRLYWYRQTLGQGPEFLTYFQNEAQLEKSRLLSDRFSAERPKGSFSTLEIQRTEQGDSAMYLCASSSTSGVAAYEQYFGPGTRLTVT.

The chain uses TRBV2 and TRBJ1-5; D ambiguous. The V end was cut by 5 bases, the J end by 4 bases, with 15 bases between. The CDR3 covers 15 residues. Germline-derived CDR1 and CDR2 are SNHLY and FYNNEI. In DNA form, the CDR3 reads TGTGCCAGCAGTACCCAAACGCTGCAGAATCAGCCCCAGCATTTT. It specifies CASSTQTLQNQPQHF.

This clone was seen a few times. The genes are TRBV19 and TRBJ2-1; TRBD1 is a possible D gene (5 bases). The CDR3 covers 14 residues. V was trimmed by 7 bases and J by 2 bases, leaving 12 bases between them. Germline lookup yields CDR1 LNHDA and CDR2 SQIVND (reference sequence). The CDR3 here is CASNQGYTYNEQFF. The CDR3 nucleotides read TGTGCCAGTAACCAGGGATACACCTACAATGAGCAGTTCTTC.

CDR3: CASSLASGGAKNEQFF. Here the CDR3 DNA reads TGCGCCAGCAGCTTGGCTAGCGGGGGGGCGAAGAATGAGCAGTTCTTC. The chain carries TRBV5-1 and TRBJ2-1, with 12 positions matching TRBD2. Germline V CDR1 and CDR2: SGHRS, YFSETQ. The CDR3 sequence is 16 residues long. The V segment lost 0 bases and the J segment 7 bases; nucleotides outside the gene matches: 5.

This clone was observed a few times. V gene TRBV6-5 combines with J gene TRBJ2-7; unclear D gene. Trimming left V 7 bases short and J 5 bases short, with 15 bases between. The V gene's germline CDR1 is MNHEY and CDR2 SVGAGI. The CDR3 is 13 amino acids. CDR3 in amino acids: CASTLFNSHEQYF. The CDR3 nucleotides read TGTGCCAGCACCCTATTTAATTCCCACGAGCAGTACTTC.

The rearrangement links TRBV7-9 to TRBJ2-3; 8 bases align to TRBD1. The CDR3 consists of 15 residues. Losses at the gene ends were 5 bases for V and 1 base for J; bases not matched to a gene: 5. CDR1 SEHNR and CDR2 FQNEAQ come from the germline V gene (reference sequence). The CDR3 region is CASSPRDRRTDTQYF. The CDR3 nucleotides read TGTGCCAGCAGCCCACGGGACAGGCGCACAGATACGCAGTATTTT. Full variable domain (rest looked up from reference TRBV7-9 and TRBJ2-3): DTGVSQNPRHKITKRGQNVTFRCDPISEHNRLYWYRQTLGQGPEFLTYFQNEAQLEKSRLLSDRFSAERPKGSFSTLEIQRTEQGDSAMYLCASSPRDRRTDTQYFGPGTRLTVL.

V usage is TRBV19 and J usage is TRBJ1-2; 7 bases are shared with TRBD1. This CDR3 region has 15 residues. J was trimmed by 3 bases and V by 5 bases; bases with no gene match: 9. CDR1 and CDR2 (germline): LNHDA, SQIVND (reference sequence). The DNA for the CDR3 is TGTGCCAGTAGTGTCACAGGGGACCCCCACTATGGCTACACCTTC. This translates into CASSVTGDPHYGYTF.

For this clone: At the DNA level, this CDR3 is encoded by other sequences in the same sample as well. The gene calls are TRBV4-3 and TRBJ1-1, with D tentatively TRBD1 (6 bases). The germline CDR1 and CDR2 sequences are LGHNA and YSLEER. V lost 3 bases and J lost 1, with 6 bases in between. This CDR3 has 13 residues. Here the CDR3 DNA reads TGCGCCAGCAGCCAGGACAGGAACACTGAAGCTTTCTTT. Its protein is CASSQDRNTEAFF.

This clone showed up just once. The J gene is TRBJ2-2, the V gene TRBV3-1 (or the pseudogene TRBV3-2), with D maybe TRBD1 (6 bases). The CDR3 consists of 14 residues. V lost 4 bases to trimming and J lost 4 bases, with 10 bases between them. Germline CDR1 LGHDT, CDR2 YNNKEL (reference sequence). CDR3 protein: CASSRTEFTGELFF. The CDR3 bases are TGTGCCAGCAGCCGGACAGAATTCACCGGGGAGCTGTTTTTT.

This rearrangement joins TRBV5-1 to TRBJ2-7, with 9 bases fitting TRBD2. The CDR3 sequence is 16 residues long. Germline V lookup: CDR1 SGHRS, CDR2 YFSETQ. The ends lost 4 bases at V and 5 bases at J; junction bases unmatched: 13. The CDR3 spells CASSGVLRGGRNEQYF. Here the CDR3 DNA reads TGCGCCAGCAGCGGCGTTTTGCGGGGGGGCAGGAACGAGCAGTACTTC.

The rearrangement joins TRBV9 to TRBJ2-2; 9 bases match TRBD1. CDR1 and CDR2 (germline): SGDLS, YYNGEE. Trimming at V came to 3 bases and at J to 6 bases, leaving 9 bases not matched to a gene. The CDR3 runs 16 residues. In DNA form, the CDR3 reads TGTGCCAGCAGCGGACTTACAGGGGGCGACGCCGGGGAGCTGTTTTTT. This gives the protein CASSGLTGGDAGELFF.

The rearrangement uses TRBV6-2 or TRBV6-3 and TRBJ2-5; possibly TRBD1 for D (7 bases). V dropped 0 bases and J dropped 4 bases, with 9 bases sitting between them. Per the germline V gene, CDR1 is MNHEY and CDR2 is SVGEGT. This CDR3 is 14 amino acids long. The CDR3 region has the DNA TGTGCCAGCAGTTACTCTCAGGGGGGAGAGACCCAGTACTTC. Its protein product is CASSYSQGGETQYF.

The chain combines TRBV30 with TRBJ1-3; no clear D gene. The CDR3 totals 14 residues. Germline V gene lookup returns CDR1 GTSNPN and CDR2 SVGIG (reference sequence). The V end lost 4 bases, the J end lost 2 bases, and 12 bases lay between the germline ends. The CDR3 reads CAWNAGFAGNTIYF. CDR3 coding DNA: TGTGCCTGGAATGCGGGGTTCGCTGGAAACACCATATATTTT.

This sequence joins TRBV18 and TRBJ1-6; D is perhaps TRBD1 (5 bases). The CDR3 is 14 residues long. V lost 4 bases, J lost 8 bases, and 12 bases lay in between. Germline V gene data show CDR1 as KGHSH and CDR2 as LQKENI. In nucleotides, the CDR3 is TGTGCCAGCTCACTACTAACGACAGATTCACCCCTCCACTTT. Protein sequence: CASSLLTTDSPLHF.

V is TRBV19 and J is TRBJ1-1; D not certain. Deletions cut 6 bases from V and 10 bases from J, with 18 bases between. The V gene's germline CDR1 is LNHDA and CDR2 SQIVND (reference sequence). CDR3 length: 13 residues. CDR3 sequence reads: CASRIIGSPGAFF. CDR3 DNA sequence: TGTGCCAGTAGGATTATCGGGAGTCCAGGAGCTTTCTTT.

This clone has just one count. This sequence joins TRBV3-1 (or the pseudogene TRBV3-2) and TRBJ2-5; D not certain. CDR3 length: 16 residues. CDR1 is LGHDT and CDR2 is YNNKEL in the germline V gene (reference sequence). V lost 4 bases and J 5 bases, leaving 20 bases between the germline ends. The CDR3 here is CASSLSAVVASETQYF. DNA for the CDR3: TGTGCCAGCAGCCTCTCGGCGGTTGTGGCCAGTGAGACCCAGTACTTC.

The chain couples TRBV5-1 to TRBJ1-4; D is uncertain. CDR3 length: 13 amino acids. V was trimmed by 0 bases and J by 8 bases, leaving 8 bases between them. Germline values: CDR1 SGHRS, CDR2 YFSETQ. DNA of the CDR3: TGCGCCAGCAGCTTGGGAGTACGGGAAAAACTGTTTTTT. This gives the protein CASSLGVREKLFF.

This clone was counted once. The CDR3 bases are TGTGCCAGCAGCAAAGAGCCACAGGGGGCTCCCTCCTACGAGCAGTACTTC. This gives the protein CASSKEPQGAPSYEQYF. The chain carries TRBV21-1 and TRBJ2-7; no DNA check was done on the table's D call, TRBD1. TRBV21-1 is reported as a pseudogene. CDR3 size: 17 residues.

The CDR3 DNA reads TGTGCCAGCAGCGTAGACGGTTGGAATGAGCAGTTCTTC. Protein product: CASSVDGWNEQFF. The chain has TRBV9 and TRBJ2-1; D unclear. Germline V gene data show CDR1 as SGDLS and CDR2 as YYNGEE. Trimming took 0 bases from V and 7 from J, leaving 8 bases between them. The CDR3 sequence is 13 residues long.

V and J are TRBV5-1 and TRBJ1-5; D not resolved. This CDR3 region has 13 residues. CDR1 is SGHRS and CDR2 is YFSETQ in the germline V gene. V was shortened by 0 bases and J by 4 bases, with 5 bases between the two germline ends. The CDR3 reads CASSLGENQPQHF. The CDR3 nucleotides read TGCGCCAGCAGCTTGGGAGAGAATCAGCCCCAGCATTTT.

The J gene is TRBJ1-5, the V gene TRBV19; D is possibly TRBD1 (6 bases). CDR1 is LNHDA, CDR2 SQIVND, per germline (reference sequence). CDR3 length: 16 residues. V was shortened by 8 bases and J by 0 bases, with 17 bases between the two germline ends. For the CDR3, the DNA is TGTGCCAGTTTAGGGTCAGGGGTATATAGCAATCAGCCCCAGCATTTT. Amino acid sequence: CASLGSGVYSNQPQHF.

The rearrangement links TRBV2 to TRBJ2-7, with a possible D match to TRBD2 (6 bases). Between the trimmed V and J ends, which lost 7 bases and 0 bases, there was a span of 10 bases. CDR1 and CDR2 (germline): SNHLY, FYNNEI. This CDR3 comprises 13 residues. The CDR3 region is CASTGESSYEQYF. CDR3 DNA sequence: TGTGCCAGCACGGGGGAATCCTCCTACGAGCAGTACTTC.

The V gene is TRBV3-1 (or the pseudogene TRBV3-2), the J gene TRBJ1-2; possibly TRBD1 for D (6 bases). Germline V lookup: CDR1 LGHDT, CDR2 YNNKEL (reference sequence). Trimming removed 0 bases at V and 4 bases at J, with 12 bases between. The CDR3 sequence is 15 residues long. The CDR3 bases are TGTGCCAGCAGCCAAGATCTCGACAGGCCCTATGGCTACACCTTC. This translates into CASSQDLDRPYGYTF.

CDR3 bases: TGTGCCAGCAGCGTAAGTTCCGGGACAGGGGGCGTCGAGACCCAGTACTTC. It specifies CASSVSSGTGGVETQYF. The chain employs TRBV9 and TRBJ2-5; TRBD1 agrees at 12 bases. The CDR3 has 17 amino acids. Germline CDR1 reads SGDLS; CDR2 reads YYNGEE. V lost 1 base to trimming and J lost 5 bases; unmatched junction nucleotides: 9. The whole variable domain, remainder taken from reference TRBV9 and TRBJ2-5, is DSGVTQTPKHLITATGQRVTLRCSPRSGDLSVYWYQQSLDQGLQFLIQYYNGEERAKGNILERFSAQQFPDLHSELNLSSLELGDSALYFCASSVSSGTGGVETQYFGPGTRLLVL.

This chain uses TRBV3-1 (or the pseudogene TRBV3-2) with TRBJ2-3; D is unclear. The CDR3 is 13 amino acids. Germline lookup yields CDR1 LGHDT and CDR2 YNNKEL (reference sequence). The V end lost 4 bases, the J end lost 4 bases, and 9 bases lay between the germline ends. In nucleotides, the CDR3 is TGTGCCAGCAGCCTACTGATCTCAGATACGCAGTATTTT. Protein product: CASSLLISDTQYF.

Only one count was recorded for this clone. The chain combines TRBV9 with TRBJ2-1, with D uncertain. The V and J ends lost 4 bases and 1 base respectively, with 12 bases between them. Germline-derived CDR1 and CDR2 are SGDLS and YYNGEE. The CDR3 totals 15 residues. The CDR3 spells CASSPMEQSYNEQFF. The CDR3 DNA reads as TGTGCCAGCAGCCCAATGGAACAGTCCTACAATGAGCAGTTCTTC. Drawing the rest from reference TRBV9 and TRBJ2-1, the complete variable domain is DSGVTQTPKHLITATGQRVTLRCSPRSGDLSVYWYQQSLDQGLQFLIQYYNGEERAKGNILERFSAQQFPDLHSELNLSSLELGDSALYFCASSPMEQSYNEQFFGPGTRLTVL.

The chain joins TRBV7-2 to TRBJ2-3, with 11 bases that match TRBD1. Trimming took 3 bases from V and 3 from J; bases not matched to a gene: 5. The V gene's germline CDR1 is SGHTA and CDR2 FQGNSA. The CDR3 sequence is 16 residues long. Here the CDR3 reads CASSLGDRGRTDTQYF. The CDR3 DNA is TGTGCCAGCAGCTTGGGGGACAGGGGGAGGACAGATACGCAGTATTTT.

This clone was recorded once. The rearrangement joins TRBV5-1 to TRBJ2-2; a weak D match, TRBD1 (6 bases). Germline CDR1 is SGHRS and CDR2 is YFSETQ. Deletions cut 3 bases from V and 3 bases from J, with 15 bases between. The CDR3 spans 16 residues. DNA of the CDR3: TGCGCCAGCAGCTCCTTCAGGGGAGTAGACACCGGGGAGCTGTTTTTT. Encoded protein: CASSSFRGVDTGELFF.

This clone was observed once. The rearrangement uses TRBV7-2 and TRBJ2-1; a weak D match, TRBD2 (6 bases). V was clipped by 0 bases and J by 8 bases, with 14 bases between them. Germline V CDR1 and CDR2: SGHTA, FQGNSA. The CDR3 runs to 15 residues. The CDR3 DNA reads TGTGCCAGCAGCTTAGCTGGGACTTCTCACCATGAGCAGTTCTTC. Its translation is CASSLAGTSHHEQFF.